The 17 T cell receptor beta chains reported below all come from one sample, sequenced in a study of monozygotic twins with inflammatory bowel disease (dated by TCRdb to between 2018 and 2021). The method behind the library was 5' RACE. The run used an Illumina HiSeq 2500. After the reads were reprocessed by TCRdb, one entry was made per CDR3 protein sequence, with no DNA. The sample's clone listing holds over 120,000 distinct CDR3 sequences. The ten largest account for 1.2% of the sample. The sample taken for sequencing was blood. The receptors stem from a human donor with ulcerative colitis or Crohn's disease, or a healthy co-twin of an affected twin (not recorded which).

The chain recombines TRBV19 with TRBJ2-7; the D call from TCRdb, TRBD1, cannot be confirmed without DNA. Looked up from germline, CDR1 is LNHDA and CDR2 is SQIVND (reference sequence). The CDR3 contains 14 residues. CDR3: CASSTGDLSYEQYF.

The rearrangement joins TRBV24-1 to TRBJ2-5; TCRdb indicates TRBD2, and absent DNA this call remains unverified. The germline V gene encodes CDR1 KGHDR and CDR2 SFDVKD. The CDR3 extends over 11 amino acids. CDR3 residues: CATSDGLWHFF.

The gene calls are TRBV7-6 and TRBJ1-2; TCRdb selects TRBD1, and the lack of DNA leaves this call unchecked. Germline CDR1 reads SGHVS; CDR2 reads FNYEAQ. The CDR3 has 15 residues. This CDR3 is CASSLGDREWTGYTF. The whole variable domain, remainder taken from reference TRBV7-6 and TRBJ1-2, is GAGVSQSPRYKVTKRGQDVALRCDPISGHVSLYWYRQALGQGPEFLTYFNYEAQQDKSGLPNDRFSAERPEGSISTLTIQRTEQRDSAMYRCASSLGDREWTGYTFGSGTRLTVV.

The chain is built from TRBV10-2 and TRBJ2-7; there is no DNA to check the TCRdb D call of TRBD2. Per the germline V gene, CDR1 is WSHSY and CDR2 is SAAADI. The CDR3 has 14 amino acids. This CDR3 is CASSETASLAKQYF.

CDR3 in amino acids: CASSFRGIEAFF. The chain employs TRBV11-2 and TRBJ1-1; TCRdb proposes TRBD1, but this gene call is untestable without DNA. Germline assignment: CDR1 SGHAT and CDR2 FQNNGV. There are 12 residues in the CDR3.

The chain is built from TRBV2 and TRBJ1-2; TCRdb returns TRBD1, unconfirmable since there is no DNA. CDR1 and CDR2 from the germline V gene are SNHLY and FYNNEI. The CDR3 sequence is 13 residues long. The CDR3 spells CASSWTAFYGYTF. The whole variable domain, filled in from reference TRBV2 and TRBJ1-2, reads EPEVTQTPSHQVTQMGQEVILRCVPISNHLYFYWYRQILGQKVEFLVSFYNNEISEKSEIFDDQFSVERPDGSNFTLKIRSTKLEDSAMYFCASSWTAFYGYTFGSGTRLTVV.

The chain carries TRBV6-2 or TRBV6-3 and TRBJ2-7; TCRdb returns TRBD2, unconfirmable since there is no DNA. This CDR3 is built from 15 residues. Germline CDR1 and CDR2: MNHEY and SVGEGT. The CDR3 loop is CASSFADYPSYEQYF.

The V call is TRBV29-1, the J call TRBJ2-3; TCRdb designates TRBD2, a call that cannot be tested without DNA. CDR1 SQVTM and CDR2 ANQGSEA come from the germline V gene. The CDR3 is 16 residues long. CDR3 loop: CSAGTTSGRSTDTQYF.

CDR3: CAWVAGPWNTEAFF. The chain carries TRBV30 and TRBJ1-1. The germline V gene has CDR1 GTSNPN and CDR2 SVGIG (reference sequence). The CDR3 loop spans 14 amino acids. The variable domain in full, completed from reference TRBV30 and TRBJ1-1, reads SQTIHQWPATLVQPVGSPLSLECTVEGTSNPNLYWYRQAAGRGLQLLFYSVGIGQISSEVPQNLSASRPQDRQFILSSKKLLLSDSGFYLCAWVAGPWNTEAFFGQGTRLTVV.

CDR3 amino acids: CASSREQGANQPQHF. The chain uses TRBV5-6 and TRBJ1-5; TCRdb designates TRBD1, a call that cannot be tested without DNA. In germline, CDR1 is SGHDT, CDR2 YYEEEE. The CDR3 sequence is 15 residues long.

V usage is TRBV20-1 and J usage is TRBJ2-1; TCRdb lists TRBD2, though no DNA is available to test this call. Germline CDR1 and CDR2: DFQATT and SNEGSKA (reference sequence). This CDR3 is built from 15 residues. CDR3 in amino acids: CSARGTSGRASEQFF.

V usage is TRBV6-1 and J usage is TRBJ2-1; the TRBD1 assignment by TCRdb is unverifiable without DNA. Germline CDR1 is MNHNS and CDR2 is SASEGT. This CDR3 region has 14 residues. The CDR3 is CASSQGLDSGEQFF.

The V and J genes are TRBV25-1 and TRBJ2-1; TCRdb's D call, TRBD2, is unchecked because there is no DNA. The CDR3 is 13 amino acids. Germline V lookup: CDR1 MGHDK, CDR2 SYGVNS. The CDR3 region is CASRWTPRNEQFF.

This chain joins TRBV12-3 or TRBV12-4 and TRBJ1-2; TCRdb returns TRBD1, unconfirmable since there is no DNA. The CDR3 has 15 residues. Here the CDR3 reads CASSLGGGGVYGYTF.

The chain carries TRBV29-1 and TRBJ2-7. The CDR3 length is 12 residues. Per germline, CDR1 SQVTM and CDR2 ANQGSEA. CDR3 in amino acids: CSVGSGKGEQYF.

This chain connects TRBV24-1 to TRBJ2-2; no DNA is available, so the TRBD1 call from TCRdb remains unchecked. CDR3 length: 16 amino acids. CDR1 is KGHDR and CDR2 is SFDVKD in the germline V gene. The CDR3 is CATGSDRRINTGELFF.

The CDR3 region is CSVVDPAGTSTDTQYF. This rearrangement joins TRBV29-1 to TRBJ2-3; TCRdb gives TRBD2 as the D gene, but with no DNA this cannot be confirmed. The CDR3 runs 16 residues. Germline V lookup: CDR1 SQVTM, CDR2 ANQGSEA.